This TCR beta chain was sequenced during a study of T cell repertoires in cytomegalovirus infection. The wider study: Carrying CMV and the relevant HLA type showed in public TCR beta signatures.

TCRdb re-called the reads with MiXCR, one entry per CDR3 protein. The profile covers roughly 350,000 distinct CDR3 sequences, with about 35% appearing a single time and approximately 13% taken by the ten largest. This clonotype was seen a handful of times. Its target is unknown. Between the trimmed V and J ends, which lost 5 bases and 7 bases, there was a span of 21 bases. This CDR3 comprises 16 residues. Germline lookup yields CDR1 SGHTA and CDR2 FQGNSA. The source is a human donor in good health (CMV status not recorded). Some clones in this sample may be carry-over from other donors' samples. The rearrangement joins TRBV7-2 to TRBJ2-1; a possible D gene is TRBD2 (6 bases). This material consisted of cultured PBMCs, taken from culture after CMV antigen stimulation. CDR3 sequence: CASSLTRDFPGNEQFF. The DNA of the CDR3 is TGTGCCAGCAGCCTCACCAGGGACTTCCCTGGGAATGAGCAGTTCTTC.